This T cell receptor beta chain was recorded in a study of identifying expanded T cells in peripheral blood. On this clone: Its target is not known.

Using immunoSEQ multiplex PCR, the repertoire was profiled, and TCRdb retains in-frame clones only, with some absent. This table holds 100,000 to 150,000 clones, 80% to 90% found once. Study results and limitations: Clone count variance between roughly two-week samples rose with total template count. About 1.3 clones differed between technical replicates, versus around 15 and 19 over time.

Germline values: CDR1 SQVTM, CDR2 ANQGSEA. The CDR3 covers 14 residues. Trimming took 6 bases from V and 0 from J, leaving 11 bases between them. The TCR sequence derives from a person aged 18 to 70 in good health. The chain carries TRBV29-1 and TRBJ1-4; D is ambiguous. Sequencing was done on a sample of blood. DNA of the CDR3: TGCAGCGTGAGGGCCGGGGCAACTAATGAAAAACTGTTTTTT. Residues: CSVRAGATNEKLFF. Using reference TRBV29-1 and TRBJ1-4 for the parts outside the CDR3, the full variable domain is SAVISQKPSRDICQRGTSLTIQCQVDSQVTMMFWYRQQPGQSLTLIATANQGSEATYESGFVIDKFPISRPNLTFSTLTVSNMSPEDSSIYLCSVRAGATNEKLFFGSGTQLSVL.